These T cell receptor beta chains were read from a single sample in a study of T cell responses to AZD1222 COVID-19 vaccine. Profiling relied on immunoSEQ multiplex PCR, and the TCRdb table lists in-frame clones only, not all of them. The sample carries roughly 150,000 clones, just over 90% recorded once. The sequencing used peripheral blood, collected 28 days after the second AZD1222 dose. Receptors were obtained from an adult who received the AZD1222 COVID-19 vaccine. The CDR3 runs from the conserved cysteine through the conserved F or W. Fields, in order: clone size, V gene, D gene, J gene, CDR3 DNA, CDR3 protein. D genes are given only for firm matches. Size is omitted from some rows. Given values are once, few, many or a class for expanded clones.

>once|TRBV16|-|TRBJ1-2
TGTGCCAGCAGCCAAAGAAGCCTTGATGGCTACACCTTC
CASSQRSLDGYTF
>-|TRBV18|-|TRBJ2-5
TGTGCCAGCTCACCGCCCAACCAGGAGACCCAGTACTTC
CASSPPNQETQYF
>-|TRBV5-1|-|TRBJ1-2
TGCGCCAGCAGCCCCAACCATACAGGGTCAAACTATGGCTACACCTTC
CASSPNHTGSNYGYTF
>-|TRBV5-1|-|TRBJ1-3
TGCGCCAGCAGCTTGGTCGGAAACTCTGGAAACACCATATATTTT
CASSLVGNSGNTIYF
>-|TRBV7-2|-|TRBJ1-5
TGTGCCAGCAGCTTAGGCTCTTTTCAGCCCCAGCATTTT
CASSLGSFQPQHF
>-|TRBV24-1|TRBD2|TRBJ2-1
TGTGCCACCAGTGATATGACTAGCGGGACGTTCTTC
CATSDMTSGTFF
>-|TRBV7-7|TRBD2|TRBJ2-1
TGTGCTAGCAGCCCCACTAGCGGGGGGGCTAACAGGGTGCAGTTCTTC
CASSPTSGGANRVQFF
>-|TRBV2|-|TRBJ2-1
-
CASSDVAGGSTFF
>-|TRBV11-3|-|TRBJ2-2
TGTGCCAGCAGCTTAGTTGGCGGCGGGGAGCTGTTTTTT
CASSLVGGGELFF
>-|TRBV4-2|TRBD1|TRBJ2-7
TGTGCCAGCAGACAAACCCTAGACAGGGGGTCCCACGAGCAGTACTTC
CASRQTLDRGSHEQYF
>-|TRBV7-3|-|TRBJ2-1
TGTGCCAGCAGCCGGGAGACAGGGCGGTACAATGAGCAGTTCTTC
CASSRETGRYNEQFF
>-|TRBV12-3/TRBV12-4|-|TRBJ1-5
TGTGCCAGCGGGAGGGAAGGGTTGCAGCCCCAGCATTTT
CASGREGLQPQHF
>-|TRBV5-1|-|TRBJ2-5
TGCGCCAGCAGCTTGTTCGGGCTTCCGGAAGAGACCCAGTACTTC
CASSLFGLPEETQYF
>-|TRBV9|-|TRBJ2-5
TGTGCCAGCAGCGTAGCTTGGGCCATGGGGGAGACCCAGTACTTC
CASSVAWAMGETQYF
>-|TRBV29-1|-|TRBJ2-1
TGCAGCGTTGAAGATTTTGGGGTGATCGGGGGGCCCTACAATGAGCAGTTCTTC
CSVEDFGVIGGPYNEQFF
>-|TRBV7-3|-|TRBJ2-2
TGTGCCAGCAGCTTTACATGGGGCGGGGAGCTGTTTTTT
CASSFTWGGELFF
>-|TRBV13|-|TRBJ2-7
TGTGCCAGCAGCTTGAGGAGCCGGGGGTCCTACGAGCAGTACTTC
CASSLRSRGSYEQYF
>-|TRBV9|TRBD1|TRBJ2-2
TGTGCCAGCAGCCGGGGAACCATCGACAGGGGGCTGTACACCGGGGAGCTGTTTTTT
CASSRGTIDRGLYTGELFF
>-|TRBV27|-|TRBJ2-7
TGTGCCAGCAGTTTAGGTGGCGAGCAGTACTTC
CASSLGGEQYF
>-|TRBV3-1/TRBV3-2|-|TRBJ1-3
TGTGCCAGCAGCCAGTCGGGGGTCTTCGCGTCTGGAAACACCATATATTTT
CASSQSGVFASGNTIYF
>-|TRBV2|-|TRBJ1-2
TGTGCCAGCAGCCCCCGGGGAGAGGGGCCGCGGGGCTACACCTTC
CASSPRGEGPRGYTF
>-|TRBV2|-|TRBJ1-1
TGTGCCAGCAGTCTTATATGGACTGAAGCTTTCTTT
CASSLIWTEAFF
>-|TRBV18|TRBD2|TRBJ2-3
TGTGCCAGCTCACCGTATACGGGCGGGAGAACAGATACGCAGTATTTT
CASSPYTGGRTDTQYF
>-|TRBV7-3|TRBD1|TRBJ1-1
TGTGCCAGCAAACGACAGGGGGACGCTGAAGCTTTCTTT
CASKRQGDAEAFF
>-|TRBV28|-|TRBJ2-7
TGTGCCAGCAGTTTCCCCCTGGCCTTAACCGGACAGATCTACGAGCAGTACTTC
CASSFPLALTGQIYEQYF
>once|TRBV28|TRBD2|TRBJ2-3
TGTGCCAGCAGTTCCCGGACTAGAGCACGGTATTTT
CASSSRTRARYF
>few|TRBV7-9|TRBD2|TRBJ2-1
TGTGCCAGCAGCTTAGCGCTAGCGGGATCCTACAATGAGCAGTTCTTC
CASSLALAGSYNEQFF
>-|TRBV18|-|TRBJ1-3
TGTGCCAGCTCACCACCGAATAAGGGAGGGCACACCATATATTTT
CASSPPNKGGHTIYF
>-|TRBV9|-|TRBJ1-1
TGTGCCAGCAGCGTAGATAATCGAAACACTGAAGCTTTCTTT
CASSVDNRNTEAFF
>-|TRBV2|-|TRBJ1-5
TGTGCCAGCAGGGCGGGCGGTAGCAATCAGCCCCAGCATTTT
CASRAGGSNQPQHF
>-|TRBV27|TRBD1|TRBJ1-3
TGTGCCAGCAGTTTGTCCGGACAGGGAGGGGACACCATATATTTT
CASSLSGQGGDTIYF
>-|TRBV14|TRBD2|TRBJ2-2
TGTGCCAGCAGCCTTAGGACTAGATTGGCCGGGGAGCTGTTTTTT
CASSLRTRLAGELFF
>-|TRBV13|TRBD1|TRBJ2-7
TGTGCCAGCAGCTCCCACGGGACAGGGCTCTACGAGCAGTACTTC
CASSSHGTGLYEQYF
>-|TRBV28|-|TRBJ2-3
TGTGCCAGCAGTACCCGAACAGGGACAGATACGCAGTATTTT
CASSTRTGTDTQYF
>-|TRBV25-1|-|TRBJ1-1
TGTGCCAGCAGTGGTTGGGGGGAGAACACTGAAGCTTTCTTT
CASSGWGENTEAFF
>-|TRBV7-2|TRBD1|TRBJ1-1
TGTGCCAGCAGCTTCCGACAGGGGACTGAGGCTTTCTTT
CASSFRQGTEAFF
>-|TRBV4-2|TRBD1|TRBJ2-1
TGTGCCAGCAGCCAAGGTCGGACAGGGGTGGATGAGCAGTTCTTC
CASSQGRTGVDEQFF
>-|TRBV10-3|TRBD1|TRBJ1-3
TGTGCCATCAGGGAAGACAGGGCTGGAAACACCATATATTTT
CAIREDRAGNTIYF
>-|TRBV6-2/TRBV6-3|-|TRBJ1-4
TGTGCCAGCAGTTCCCTGGTTTGGGGCGCGAATAATGAAAAACTGTTTTTT
CASSSLVWGANNEKLFF
>-|TRBV5-1|TRBD2|TRBJ2-3
TGCGCCAGCAGCTTGGCGGAGGTCGGGAGGGTTACAGATACGCAGTATTTT
CASSLAEVGRVTDTQYF
>-|TRBV9|-|TRBJ1-3
TGTGCCAGCAGCACAGGGAGAGACACCATATATTTT
CASSTGRDTIYF
>-|TRBV7-9|-|TRBJ2-5
TGTGCCAGCAGCGGGGGGCCGGGCCGCGAGACCCAGTACTTC
CASSGGPGRETQYF
>-|TRBV28|TRBD1|TRBJ2-1
TGTGCCAGCAGTTTACCGGGACAGGGAACGGCCTTTTACAATGAGCAGTTCTTC
CASSLPGQGTAFYNEQFF
>-|TRBV2|-|TRBJ1-2
TGTGCCAGCAGTGAAGCTTCCACGGACTATGGCTACACCTTC
CASSEASTDYGYTF
>-|TRBV9|-|TRBJ1-5
TGTGCCAGCAGCTTCGACAGTTATCAGCCCCAGCATTTT
CASSFDSYQPQHF
>-|TRBV4-1|-|TRBJ1-4
TGCGCCAGCAGCCAAGACGGACCCAAAAAACTGTTTTTT
CASSQDGPKKLFF
>once|TRBV7-2|TRBD2|TRBJ2-1
TGTGCCAGCACCTTGGGCGCTAGCGGGGGTCGACACAATGAGCAGTTCTTC
CASTLGASGGRHNEQFF
>once|TRBV6-5|-|TRBJ1-2
TGTGCCAGCAGGTCCACAGCTAACTATGGCTACACCTTC
CASRSTANYGYTF
>-|TRBV10-3|-|TRBJ2-3
TGTGCCATCAGTGAGTCGAATTTCGCCGTAAGGCAGTATTTT
CAISESNFAVRQYF
>few|TRBV28|TRBD1|TRBJ2-7
TGTGCCAGCACGGGGACAGCCTCCTACGAGCAGTACTTC
CASTGTASYEQYF
>-|TRBV7-2|-|TRBJ1-5
TGTGCCAGCAGCTTATCCCCCTACCAGCCCCAGCATTTT
CASSLSPYQPQHF
>once|TRBV13|TRBD2|TRBJ2-7
TGTGCCAGCAGCTTCACTAGCGGGAGAAACGAGCAGTACTTC
CASSFTSGRNEQYF
>-|TRBV6-5|-|TRBJ2-1
TGTGCCAGCAATAGACGGGGTGAGCAGTTCTTC
CASNRRGEQFF
>once|TRBV28|-|TRBJ1-6
TGTGCCAGCAGTTTTCAGGGTTCACCCCTCCACTTT
CASSFQGSPLHF
>-|TRBV9|TRBD2|TRBJ2-3
TGTGCCAGCAGCGTTTTGTGGGGGGGAAGCACAGATACGCAGTATTTT
CASSVLWGGSTDTQYF
>-|TRBV9|-|TRBJ2-7
TGTGCCAGCAGCGTAGGTAGCGGCCCGGGCGAGCAGTACTTC
CASSVGSGPGEQYF
>-|TRBV11-2|-|TRBJ2-7
TGTGCCAGCAGCTCCTTAACAGGGCGAGGGGAGCAGTACTTC
CASSSLTGRGEQYF